The present T cell receptor beta chain was sequenced within a study of OX40 agonist ivuxolimab in advanced cancers. Study-level findings and limits: Among the least clonally expanded were partial responders at 0.1-3.0 mg/kg.

Assay: immunoSEQ multiplex PCR; the TCRdb copy retains only in-frame clones and omits some. Among 55,000 to 70,000 clones listed, around 89% were seen once. On this clone itself: Its antigen remains unidentified.

V was trimmed by 6 bases and J by 6 bases, leaving 11 bases between them. This CDR3 contains 12 residues. The germline V gene has CDR1 MDHEN and CDR2 SYDVKM. Baseline, cycle 4 day 1, and cycle 7 day 1 were the blood sampling points. The material was CD4+ or CD8+ T cells sorted from blood, obtained in a trial of the OX40 agonist ivuxolimab. The rearrangement joins TRBV28 to TRBJ1-1; D is undetermined. The sequence derives from an adult with an advanced solid tumor such as melanoma, head and neck, liver or kidney cancer. CDR3 DNA: TGTGCCAGCAGCTACCTAGGTTCTGAAGCTTTCTTT. Translated, it gives CASSYLGSEAFF.